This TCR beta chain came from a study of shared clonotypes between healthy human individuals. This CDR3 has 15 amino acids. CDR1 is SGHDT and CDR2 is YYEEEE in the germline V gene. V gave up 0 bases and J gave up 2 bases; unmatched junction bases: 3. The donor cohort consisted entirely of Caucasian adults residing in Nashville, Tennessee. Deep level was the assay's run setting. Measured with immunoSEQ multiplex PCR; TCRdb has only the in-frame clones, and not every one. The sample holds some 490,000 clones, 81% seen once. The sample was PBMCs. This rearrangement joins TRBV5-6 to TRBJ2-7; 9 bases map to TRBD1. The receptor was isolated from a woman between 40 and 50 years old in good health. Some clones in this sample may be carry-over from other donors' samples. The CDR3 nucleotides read TGTGCCAGCAGCTTGGCCGGGACAGGGACCTACGAGCAGTACTTC. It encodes CASSLAGTGTYEQYF.